Listed here are 29 T cell receptor beta chains from one sample, sequenced in a study of CD8 T cells in Susac syndrome. When the RNA was reverse transcribed, random hexamers were used with an input of 0.5 to 1 ug. Using its own MiXCR run on the immunoSEQ multiplex PCR reads, TCRdb lists one record per CDR3 protein. The sample includes tens of thousands of distinct CDR3 sequences, 85% to 95% seen only once; the top ten take about 0.6%. The sequenced sample was CD8+ T cells from PBMCs. These TCRs come from a human donor with multiple sclerosis.

V is TRBV29-1 and J is TRBJ2-7, with D possibly TRBD1 on 5 matching bases. CDR3 length: 12 residues. The germline CDR1 and CDR2 sequences are SQVTM and ANQGSEA. V dropped 1 base and J dropped 6 bases, with 10 bases sitting between them. CDR3 region: CSVEGGTGEQYF. In DNA form, the CDR3 reads TGCAGCGTTGAAGGGGGCACCGGCGAGCAGTACTTC.

CDR3 bases: TGTGCCAGCAGACCGACCCCATCCCACGAGCAGTACTTC. Translation: CASRPTPSHEQYF. This rearrangement joins TRBV27 to TRBJ2-7; D not resolved. Trimming took off 6 bases at V and 5 bases at J, with 14 bases between the two ends. Germline V gene lookup returns CDR1 MNHEY and CDR2 SMNVEV (reference sequence). This CDR3 spans 13 amino acids.

This sequence joins TRBV19 and TRBJ2-3; D ambiguous. The CDR3 is 13 residues long. The V gene lost 0 bases and the J gene lost 1 base, with 2 bases spanning the gap. CDR1 and CDR2 from the germline V gene are LNHDA and SQIVND (reference sequence). As DNA, the CDR3 is TGTGCCAGTAGTATAGACCGCACAGATACGCAGTATTTT. Its protein product is CASSIDRTDTQYF.

The rearrangement joins TRBV28 to TRBJ2-1; 9 nucleotides line up with TRBD2. Germline V gene lookup returns CDR1 MDHEN and CDR2 SYDVKM. The V gene end was trimmed by 4 bases and the J gene end by 8 bases; junction bases not matched to a gene: 12. The CDR3 runs to 16 residues. The CDR3 sequence is CASSYAGGRAEDEQFF. CDR3 in DNA: TGTGCCAGCAGTTACGCGGGCGGGAGGGCCGAGGATGAGCAGTTCTTC.

The genes are TRBV28 and TRBJ2-7, with 7 bases fitting TRBD1. Germline V gene lookup returns CDR1 MDHEN and CDR2 SYDVKM. J was trimmed by 4 bases and V by 7 bases; bases with no gene match: 19. The CDR3 spans 17 residues. CDR3 protein: CASILSTRGLGFYEQYF. The CDR3 coding sequence is TGTGCCAGCATCCTCTCGACGAGGGGGCTCGGGTTTTACGAGCAGTACTTC.

V and J are TRBV29-1 and TRBJ1-2; D perhaps matches TRBD1 (5 bases). The CDR3 covers 13 residues. CDR1 and CDR2 (germline): SQVTM, ANQGSEA. Trimming cost V 0 bases and J 6 bases, with 11 bases left between them. As DNA, the CDR3 is TGCAGCGTTGAAGAAGGGTGGGGGAATGGCTACACCTTC. As protein: CSVEEGWGNGYTF.

This clonotype was picked up a small number of times. The rearrangement uses TRBV13 and TRBJ1-2; D is ambiguous. V lost 1 base to trimming and J lost 2 bases, with 8 bases between them. The CDR3 is made up of 14 amino acids. Germline-derived CDR1 and CDR2 are PRHDT and FYEKMQ (reference sequence). The CDR3, as DNA: TGTGCCAGCAGCTTAGAGGGTTCAAACTATGGCTACACCTTC. It translates to CASSLEGSNYGYTF.

The chain is built from TRBV23-1 and TRBJ2-3; the D gene is possibly TRBD1 (7 bases). TRBV23-1 falls under the ORF class, with uncertain function. This CDR3 is built from 17 residues. V lost 0 bases, J lost 0 bases, and 13 bases lay in between. The CDR3 is CASSQSSQGGSTDTQYF. CDR3 sequence (DNA): TGCGCCAGCAGTCAATCGAGTCAGGGGGGTAGCACAGATACGCAGTATTTT.

The chain links TRBV9 to TRBJ2-1; possible D gene TRBD1, 6 bases. In germline, CDR1 is SGDLS, CDR2 YYNGEE. This CDR3 region has 14 residues. V was cut by 2 bases and J by 7 bases, with 13 bases left in between. CDR3 bases: TGTGCCAGCAGCGTGTCAGGGGCAGGGAATGAGCAGTTCTTC. Its translation: CASSVSGAGNEQFF.

The chain carries TRBV7-3 and TRBJ1-6, with D unclear. This CDR3 comprises 14 residues. CDR1 is SGHTA, CDR2 FQGTGA, per germline. With 5 bases removed from V and 7 bases from J, the gap between germline ends came to 12 bases. The CDR3 here is CASSTYGGNSPLHF. CDR3 nucleotide sequence: TGTGCCAGCAGCACGTATGGTGGGAATTCACCCCTCCACTTT. The full variable domain, its missing parts supplied by reference TRBV7-3 and TRBJ1-6, is GAGVSQTPSNKVTEKGKYVELRCDPISGHTALYWYRQSLGQGPEFLIYFQGTGAADDSGLPNDRFFAVRPEGSVSTLKIQRTERGDSAVYLCASSTYGGNSPLHFGNGTRLTVT.

This sequence joins TRBV27 and TRBJ2-6; D remains unclear. The germline V gene encodes CDR1 MNHEY and CDR2 SMNVEV (reference sequence). V lost 5 bases, J lost 2 bases, and 13 bases lay in between. The CDR3 has 16 amino acids. The CDR3 sequence is CASSPQSGTGANVLTF. CDR3 nucleotides: TGTGCCAGCAGTCCGCAGTCTGGGACTGGGGCCAACGTCCTGACTTTC.

This chain joins TRBV7-9 and TRBJ2-7, with TRBD1 as a possible D gene (6 bases). From germline, CDR1 is SEHNR and CDR2 FQNEAQ (reference sequence). The ends were cut back, 2 bases at V and 0 bases at J, with 17 bases in the middle. CDR3 length equals 17 residues. Here the CDR3 reads CASSLPQVGTPSYEQYF. Written as DNA, the CDR3 is TGTGCCAGCAGCTTACCCCAGGTGGGGACACCCTCCTACGAGCAGTACTTC.

The V call is TRBV28, the J call TRBJ2-1; 10 bases align to TRBD2. The CDR3 has 16 residues. Germline CDR1 is MDHEN and CDR2 is SYDVKM. V lost 4 bases to trimming and J lost 7 bases; unmatched junction nucleotides: 10. The CDR3 DNA sequence: TGTGCCAGCAGTTGGATTCTAGCGGGAGATGGGAATGAGCAGTTCTTC. This codes for CASSWILAGDGNEQFF.

The V gene is TRBV29-1, the J gene TRBJ2-7; D is ambiguous. The germline V and J ends were trimmed by 3 bases and 1 base, with 7 bases remaining between them. CDR1 SQVTM and CDR2 ANQGSEA come from the germline V gene. CDR3 length: 12 amino acids. The CDR3 region has the DNA TGCAGCGTTGAGGTTCCATCCTACGAGCAGTACTTC. Residues: CSVEVPSYEQYF.

The V call is TRBV6-5, the J call TRBJ2-1, with a weak D call TRBD2 (5 bases). The germline V and J ends were trimmed by 0 bases and 9 bases, with 21 bases remaining between them. This CDR3 has 17 residues. Germline values: CDR1 MNHEY, CDR2 SVGAGI. The CDR3 region is CASSYSSEGPPDGEQFF. CDR3 DNA: TGTGCCAGCAGTTACTCCAGTGAGGGCCCCCCTGATGGTGAGCAGTTCTTC.

The rearrangement links TRBV14 to TRBJ2-1; 9 nucleotides align to TRBD1. This CDR3 is built from 16 residues. Looked up from germline, CDR1 is SGHDN and CDR2 is FVKESK. V lost 6 bases, J lost 1 base, and 7 bases stayed unmatched. The CDR3 spells CASRPVGQGSYNEQFF. The CDR3 coding sequence is TGTGCCAGCAGACCCGTGGGACAGGGTTCCTACAATGAGCAGTTCTTC. The variable domain in full, completed from reference TRBV14 and TRBJ2-1, reads EAGVTQFPSHSVIEKGQTVTLRCDPISGHDNLYWYRRVMGKEIKFLLHFVKESKQDESGMPNNRFLAERTGGTYSTLKVQPAELEDSGVYFCASRPVGQGSYNEQFFGPGTRLTVL.

The rearrangement uses TRBV7-2 and TRBJ1-1, with D unclear. The CDR3 runs 14 residues. The germline CDR1 and CDR2 sequences are SGHTA and FQGNSA. The V end lost 5 bases, the J end lost 0 bases, and 10 bases lay between the germline ends. DNA of the CDR3: TGTGCCAGCAGCCACGAAGGCCTGAACACTGAAGCTTTCTTT. Translation: CASSHEGLNTEAFF.

The rearrangement links TRBV30 to TRBJ2-2; no clear D. CDR3 length equals 14 residues. CDR1 is GTSNPN, CDR2 SVGIG, per germline (reference sequence). The V end was cut by 3 bases, the J end by 4 bases, with 12 bases between. CDR3 sequence: CAWRGIGSTGELFF. CDR3 DNA sequence: TGTGCCTGGAGGGGGATAGGGTCCACCGGGGAGCTGTTTTTT.

There are a few counts of this clonotype. The J gene is TRBJ2-7, the V gene TRBV27, with D uncertain. Trimming took off 3 bases at V and 2 bases at J, with 8 bases between the two ends. This CDR3 is built from 13 residues. Germline V gene data show CDR1 as MNHEY and CDR2 as SMNVEV (reference sequence). In nucleotides, the CDR3 is TGTGCCAGCAGTTTTGCGGTCACCTACGAGCAGTACTTC. Its protein is CASSFAVTYEQYF.

The table lists this clonotype with a few counts. V is TRBV19 and J is TRBJ1-1; the D is unclear. The germline V gene encodes CDR1 LNHDA and CDR2 SQIVND (reference sequence). The length of the CDR3 is 12 residues. The V gene lost 3 bases and the J gene lost 5 bases, with 7 bases spanning the gap. CDR3 nucleotides: TGTGCCAGTAGTATTTTCGGAACTGAAGCTTTCTTT. It codes for CASSIFGTEAFF.

The chain employs TRBV4-1 and TRBJ2-7; TRBD2 agrees at 8 bases. From germline, CDR1 is MGHRA and CDR2 YSYEKL. Unmatched junction bases numbered 5, after V lost 1 base and J lost 0 bases. The length of the CDR3 is 16 residues. As DNA, the CDR3 is TGCGCCAGCAGCCAAGGAGCACTAGCGGACTCCTACGAGCAGTACTTC. Protein sequence: CASSQGALADSYEQYF.

V is TRBV29-1 and J is TRBJ2-3; D may be TRBD2 (5 bases). CDR1 SQVTM and CDR2 ANQGSEA come from the germline V gene. This CDR3 spans 13 amino acids. V dropped 4 bases and J dropped 3 bases, with 11 bases sitting between them. CDR3 nucleotides: TGCAGCGTTGTGGCCAGCGGTACAGATACGCAGTATTTT. Translation gives CSVVASGTDTQYF.

The chain combines TRBV4-1 with TRBJ2-3; 7 bases are shared with TRBD2. The CDR3 is 15 amino acids. CDR1 and CDR2 (germline): MGHRA, YSYEKL. J was trimmed by 2 bases and V by 3 bases; bases with no gene match: 5. DNA of the CDR3: TGCGCCAGCAGCCAGGAAAGGGACTACACAGATACGCAGTATTTT. It specifies CASSQERDYTDTQYF.

The chain joins TRBV12-3 or TRBV12-4 to TRBJ2-7; D possibly corresponds to TRBD2 (6 bases). The CDR3 has 15 residues. Trimming pared 6 bases from V and 2 bases from J, leaving 17 bases between. CDR3 in amino acids: CASSSPGTDPYEQYF. The CDR3 nucleotides are TGTGCCAGCAGCTCCCCCGGGACTGATCCCTACGAGCAGTACTTC.

The CDR3 bases are TGCAGCGTTGCGGCGGGGAGCGGGAATGAGCAGTACTTC. This gives the protein CSVAAGSGNEQYF. The chain couples TRBV29-1 to TRBJ2-7; 7 bases fit TRBD2. In germline, CDR1 is SQVTM, CDR2 ANQGSEA. The ends lost 4 bases at V and 7 bases at J; junction bases unmatched: 10. This CDR3 has 13 residues.

The DNA of the CDR3 is TGTGCCAGCAGTCAACAGGGGGCGACGAACACCGGGGAGCTGTTTTTT. Its translation is CASSQQGATNTGELFF. The gene calls are TRBV12-3 or TRBV12-4 and TRBJ2-2; the match to TRBD1 covers 9 bases. CDR3 length: 16 residues. V shed 5 bases, J shed 0 bases, and the junction held 4 bases outside the gene matches.

The V call is TRBV19, the J call TRBJ1-2; D uncertain. Germline V gene data show CDR1 as LNHDA and CDR2 as SQIVND (reference sequence). Trimming stripped 8 bases from V and 5 bases from J, with 18 bases between. The CDR3 totals 14 residues. The CDR3 region has the DNA TGTGCCAGTGGCGACGGCGTACCGGGATATGGCTACACCTTC. Residues: CASGDGVPGYGYTF.

The gene calls are TRBV28 and TRBJ2-1; D gene unclear. The V and J ends lost 7 bases and 2 bases respectively, with 6 bases between them. This CDR3 spans 12 amino acids. Germline CDR1 MDHEN, CDR2 SYDVKM. This CDR3 reads CASTPAYNEQFF. DNA of the CDR3: TGTGCCAGCACCCCTGCCTACAATGAGCAGTTCTTC.

This rearrangement joins TRBV23-1 to TRBJ2-5; D is tentatively TRBD1 or TRBD2 (5 bases each). TRBV23-1 is an ORF; its function is uncertain. The V end was cut by 2 bases, the J end by 4 bases, with 14 bases between. The CDR3 spans 15 residues. CDR3 bases: TGCGCCAGCAGTCAAGGCAGGGAAGGAGGAGAGACCCAGTACTTC. It encodes CASSQGREGGETQYF.